This TCR beta chain came from a study of T cells in localized non-small cell lung cancer. Regarding the study as a whole: Out of the top 100 tumor clones, a median around 57 were seen in adjacent lung.

Sequenced by immunoSEQ multiplex PCR; TCRdb stores in-frame clones only, minus some. The data hold 1,500 to 2,000 clones, with nearly 25% observed a single time. For this clone: What it recognizes is unknown.

Germline CDR1 is SQVTM and CDR2 is ANQGSEA. CDR3 length: 14 residues. The V and J ends lost 3 bases and 2 bases respectively, with 11 bases between them. The chain uses TRBV29-1 and TRBJ2-1; D may be TRBD1 or TRBD2 (6 bases each). The sequenced sample was normal lung tissue next to the tumor, obtained before any cancer treatment. This TCR derives from a female donor of 60 years or more with stage I lung adenocarcinoma. The CDR3 region has the DNA TGCAGCGTTGAGGTAGGGGGGCCCTACAATGAGCAGTTCTTC. Translated, it gives CSVEVGGPYNEQFF.